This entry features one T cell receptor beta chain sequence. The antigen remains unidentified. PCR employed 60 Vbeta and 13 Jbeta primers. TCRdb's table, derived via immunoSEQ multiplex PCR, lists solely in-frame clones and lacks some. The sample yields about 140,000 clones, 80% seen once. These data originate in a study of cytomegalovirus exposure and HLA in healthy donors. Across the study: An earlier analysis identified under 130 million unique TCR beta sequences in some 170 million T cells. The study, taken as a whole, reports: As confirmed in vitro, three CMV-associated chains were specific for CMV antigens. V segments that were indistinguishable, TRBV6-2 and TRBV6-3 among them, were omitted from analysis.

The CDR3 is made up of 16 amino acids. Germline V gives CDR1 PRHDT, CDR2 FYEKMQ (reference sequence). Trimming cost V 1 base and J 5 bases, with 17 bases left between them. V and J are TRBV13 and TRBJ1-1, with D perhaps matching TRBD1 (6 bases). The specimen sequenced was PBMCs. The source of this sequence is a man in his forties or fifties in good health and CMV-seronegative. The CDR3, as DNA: TGTGCCAGCAGCTTAGTCCGTTTGGGGGCGCGGACTGAAGCTTTCTTT. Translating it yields CASSLVRLGARTEAFF.